This TCR beta chain was profiled in a study of blood T cell repertoires in COVID-19. Overall study context: Samples of COVID-19 (acute and convalescent) were obtained from the United States, Italy and Spain. PBMCs, B-cell-depleted T cells, or T cells were the source of the cDNA or gDNA that made up the material.

Per the original data handling: Counts of nucleated cells, estimated from reference gene primer amplification, were obtained. Profiled with immunoSEQ multiplex PCR; TCRdb holds only in-frame clones, not every one. That table furnishes V, J and clone size, whereas the DNA furnished D and trimming. In the table there are just under 350,000 clones, about nine tenths of which are singletons. Seattle's enrolled individuals joined amid active infection and were then monitored longitudinally. V lost 0 bases and J lost 5; bases outside the gene matches: 6. This CDR3 region has 16 residues. The germline V gene encodes CDR1 SGDLS and CDR2 YYNGEE.

This TCR was sampled from a woman between 65 and 79 years old with COVID-19, enrolled during active disease. The rearrangement links TRBV9 to TRBJ2-2; 8 bases map to TRBD1. The source material was peripheral blood. CDR3 protein: CASSVGGTGGTGELFF. The CDR3 bases are TGTGCCAGCAGCGTAGGGGGGACAGGAGGTACCGGGGAGCTGTTTTTT.